Below, 15 T cell receptor beta chains from the same sample are listed, as sequenced in a study of blood T cell repertoires in COVID-19. Assay used: immunoSEQ multiplex PCR; TCRdb lists only in-frame clones, some missing. The sample has a few hundred thousand clones, around 85% seen once; the top ten hold 3.1%. What was sequenced was PBMCs or T cells enriched from blood (not recorded which). The origin of the receptors is a woman in her forties or fifties in a cohort exposed to, infected with or recovered from COVID-19 (not recorded which).

The J gene is TRBJ1-5, the V gene TRBV20-1, with a weak D call TRBD1 (6 bases). With 3 bases removed from V and 0 bases from J, the gap between germline ends came to 12 bases. The CDR3 sequence is 15 residues long. Germline CDR1 and CDR2: DFQATT and SNEGSKA (reference sequence). CDR3 nucleotide sequence: TGCAGTGCTAGTCGCAGGGGCATTAGCAATCAGCCCCAGCATTTT. Translated: CSASRRGISNQPQHF.

The chain carries TRBV5-4 and TRBJ2-1, with 14 bases fitting TRBD2. J was trimmed by 2 bases and V by 3 bases; bases with no gene match: 7. Germline CDR1 is SGHNT and CDR2 is YYREEE (reference sequence). The CDR3 loop spans 18 amino acids. The CDR3 nucleotides read TGTGCCAGCAGCTCCGGACTAGCGGGGGGTCATGCCTACAATGAGCAGTTCTTC. As protein: CASSSGLAGGHAYNEQFF.

This rearrangement joins TRBV6-1 to TRBJ2-4; 7 bases match TRBD2. V dropped 3 bases and J dropped 8; count of bases not matched to a gene: 10. The CDR3 is made up of 15 amino acids. Germline CDR1 MNHNS, CDR2 SASEGT. The CDR3 region is CASSDQRGVGDIQYF. The CDR3 nucleotides are TGTGCCAGCAGTGACCAGCGGGGTGTCGGGGACATTCAGTACTTC.

V gene TRBV27 combines with J gene TRBJ1-1; 11 positions match TRBD1. The CDR3 has 16 residues. V lost 3 bases, J lost 2 bases, and 5 bases stayed unmatched. Germline V gives CDR1 MNHEY, CDR2 SMNVEV (reference sequence). As DNA, the CDR3 is TGTGCCAGCAGTTTTATAGGGACAGGGGGTAACACTGAAGCTTTCTTT. Amino acids: CASSFIGTGGNTEAFF.

This clone was picked up a small number of times. This rearrangement joins TRBV6-2 or TRBV6-3 to TRBJ1-1; 8 bases agree with TRBD1. Germline lookup yields CDR1 MNHEY and CDR2 SVGEGT. The CDR3 runs to 13 residues. The V segment lost 0 bases and the J segment 6 bases; nucleotides outside the gene matches: 0. The CDR3 sequence is CASSYSTGAEAFF. As DNA, the CDR3 is TGTGCCAGCAGTTACTCGACAGGGGCTGAAGCTTTCTTT.

The CDR3 protein is CASSPGTSGGKSSYNEQFF. Here the CDR3 DNA reads TGTGCCAGCAGCCCCGGGACTAGCGGGGGAAAGAGCTCCTACAATGAGCAGTTCTTC. The genes are TRBV7-3 and TRBJ2-1; 14 bases match TRBD2. With V trimmed by 5 bases and J by 0 bases, 9 bases remained unmatched. The CDR3 extends over 19 amino acids. Per the germline V gene, CDR1 is SGHTA and CDR2 is FQGTGA.

This chain uses TRBV5-1 with TRBJ1-3; 8 bases match TRBD1. Per germline, CDR1 SGHRS and CDR2 YFSETQ. This CDR3 has 15 residues. The junction had 4 bases not matched to a gene; V was cut back by 5 bases and J by 0 bases. In nucleotides, the CDR3 is TGCGCCAGCAGACAGACAGGGGTCTCTGGAAACACCATATATTTT. It codes for CASRQTGVSGNTIYF.

The chain recombines TRBV5-6 with TRBJ1-1; tentatively, D is TRBD1 (5 bases). Germline V gives CDR1 SGHDT, CDR2 YYEEEE. The V end was cut by 4 bases, the J end by 0 bases, with 16 bases between. The length of the CDR3 is 16 residues. The CDR3 DNA follows: TGTGCCAGCAGCACTTCCCCCCAGGGCCTGAACACTGAAGCTTTCTTT. Translation: CASSTSPQGLNTEAFF.

This rearrangement joins TRBV12-3 or TRBV12-4 to TRBJ2-5; the D is unclear. CDR3 length: 12 amino acids. Between the trimmed V and J ends, which lost 3 bases and 6 bases, there was a span of 8 bases. The CDR3 nucleotides read TGTGCCAGCAGTTTCGAAGCGAAGACCCAGTACTTC. Protein sequence: CASSFEAKTQYF.

The chain uses TRBV7-2 and TRBJ1-3; D is undetermined. Trimming removed 5 bases at V and 4 bases at J, with 15 bases between. Germline-derived CDR1 and CDR2 are SGHTA and FQGNSA. The CDR3 covers 15 residues. The CDR3 DNA is TGTGCCAGCAGCACCGGGAACAGTGGGGGAAACACCATATATTTT. Translated, it gives CASSTGNSGGNTIYF.

This sequence joins TRBV4-1 and TRBJ2-1, with D uncertain. CDR1 is MGHRA, CDR2 YSYEKL, per germline. Trimming removed 0 bases at V and 6 bases at J, with 6 bases between. CDR3 size: 13 residues. The DNA of the CDR3 is TGCGCCAGCAGCCAAGATCCCCTCAATGAGCAGTTCTTC. This encodes CASSQDPLNEQFF.

As concerns this clone: The same CDR3 is also encoded by other DNA sequences in this sample. This chain links TRBV9 with TRBJ1-5, with D hard to call. This CDR3 contains 15 residues. CDR1 is SGDLS, CDR2 YYNGEE, per germline. V lost 0 bases, J lost 1 base, and 8 bases lay in between. CDR3 DNA sequence: TGTGCCAGCAGCGTAGCAAGTGGCAGCAATCAGCCCCAGCATTTT. Translating it yields CASSVASGSNQPQHF.

Regarding this clone: At one of its ends the junction is not consistent with the germline gene, which may arise from a read error. The rearrangement links TRBV6-2 or TRBV6-3 to TRBJ2-7, with no clear D. CDR1 and CDR2 from the germline V gene are MNHEY and SVGEGT. This CDR3 is built from 13 residues. CDR3 sequence reads: CASTYTVTYEQYF. The CDR3, as DNA: TGTGCCAGCACTTACACGGTGACCTACGAGCAGTACTTC.

V and J are TRBV9 and TRBJ1-5, with D possibly being TRBD1 (5 bases). The length of the CDR3 is 16 residues. The V and J ends lost 3 bases and 8 bases respectively, with 21 bases between them. CDR1 and CDR2 from the germline V gene are SGDLS and YYNGEE. CDR3 in DNA: TGTGCCAGCAGCGCATCTCTGGACACCCGGGCGAAGCCCCAGCATTTT. It is translated as CASSASLDTRAKPQHF.

V is TRBV7-2 and J is TRBJ1-2, with D maybe TRBD1 (5 bases). CDR1 is SGHTA and CDR2 is FQGNSA in the germline V gene. Deletions cut 5 bases from V and 5 bases from J, with 15 bases between. The CDR3 totals 14 residues. The CDR3 region has the DNA TGTGCCAGCAGCCTACACCAGGGCCAATATGGCTACACCTTC. Translated, it gives CASSLHQGQYGYTF.